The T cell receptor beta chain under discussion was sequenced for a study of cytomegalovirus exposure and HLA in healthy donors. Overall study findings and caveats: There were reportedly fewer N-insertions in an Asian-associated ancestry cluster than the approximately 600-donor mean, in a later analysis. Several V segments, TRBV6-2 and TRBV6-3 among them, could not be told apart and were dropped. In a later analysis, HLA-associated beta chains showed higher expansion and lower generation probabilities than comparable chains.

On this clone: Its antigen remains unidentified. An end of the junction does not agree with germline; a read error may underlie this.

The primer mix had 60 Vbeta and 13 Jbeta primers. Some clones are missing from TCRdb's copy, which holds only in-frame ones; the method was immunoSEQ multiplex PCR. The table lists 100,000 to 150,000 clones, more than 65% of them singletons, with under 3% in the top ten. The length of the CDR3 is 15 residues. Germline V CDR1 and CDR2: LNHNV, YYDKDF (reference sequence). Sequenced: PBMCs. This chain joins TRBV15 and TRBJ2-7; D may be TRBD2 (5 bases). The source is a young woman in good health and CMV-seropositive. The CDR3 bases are TGTGCCACCAGCCGAGAGGGCCCTCACTCCTACGAGCAGTACTTC. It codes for CATSREGPHSYEQYF.